This paragraph covers one TCR beta chain sequence. The data stem from a study of shared clonotypes between healthy human individuals. Naive CD8 isolation took CD45RO-negative cells positively selected for CCR7 and excluded terminally differentiated effector memory CD45RA+ cells. Generated by immunoSEQ multiplex PCR, the TCRdb table keeps only in-frame clones and is missing some. The sample shows about 2.1 million clones, 80% to 95% of them seen only once. J gave up 8 bases and V 3 bases, and 12 bases lay outside the gene matches. CDR1 SGDLS and CDR2 YYNGEE come from the germline V gene. The CDR3 consists of 15 residues.

This receptor was taken from a man between 18 and 35 years old in good health. Some clones in this sample may be carry-over from other donors' samples. Sequenced sample: naive CD8+ T cells from PBMCs. The V gene is TRBV9, the J gene TRBJ1-2; 8 positions match TRBD1. As DNA, the CDR3 is TGTGCCAGCAGCGGAAATAAACAGGGGGTACTAGGCTACACCTTC. It translates to CASSGNKQGVLGYTF.